This TCR beta chain was recovered during a study of T cell changes during pregnancy in multiple sclerosis. Sequenced by immunoSEQ multiplex PCR; TCRdb stores in-frame clones only, minus some. Of under 50,000 clones in the sample, 80% to 95% were seen once. The CDR3 is 18 amino acids. Unmatched junction bases numbered 8, after V lost 2 bases and J lost 0 bases. Germline V gene data show CDR1 as SGDLS and CDR2 as YYNGEE. The input for sequencing was CD8+ T cells from peripheral blood mononuclear cells, taken in the second trimester of pregnancy. The chain recombines TRBV9 with TRBJ1-3; 10 bases align to TRBD1. The receptor was derived from a female donor with multiple sclerosis, enrolled in a pregnancy study. CDR3 DNA: TGTGCCAGCAGCGTGGACAGGGGGGAATACAACTCTGGAAACACCATATATTTT. This encodes CASSVDRGEYNSGNTIYF.